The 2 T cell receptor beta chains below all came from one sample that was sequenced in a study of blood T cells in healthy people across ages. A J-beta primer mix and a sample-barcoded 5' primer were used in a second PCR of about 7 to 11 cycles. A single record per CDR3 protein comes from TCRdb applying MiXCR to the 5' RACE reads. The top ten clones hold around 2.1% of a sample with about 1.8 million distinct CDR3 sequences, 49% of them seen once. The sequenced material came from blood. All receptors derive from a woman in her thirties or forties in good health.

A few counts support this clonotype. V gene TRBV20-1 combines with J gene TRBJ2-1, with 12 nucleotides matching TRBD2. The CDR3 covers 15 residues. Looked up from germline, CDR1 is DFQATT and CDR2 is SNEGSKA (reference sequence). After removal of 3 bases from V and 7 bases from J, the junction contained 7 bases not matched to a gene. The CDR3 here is CSASVLAGGRNEQFF. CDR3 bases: TGCAGTGCTAGCGTCCTAGCGGGGGGGCGGAATGAGCAGTTCTTC.

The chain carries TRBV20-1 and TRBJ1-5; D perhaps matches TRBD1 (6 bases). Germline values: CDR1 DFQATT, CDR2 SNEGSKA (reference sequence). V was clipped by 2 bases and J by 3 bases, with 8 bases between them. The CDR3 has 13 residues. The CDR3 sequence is CSARRGTNQPQHF. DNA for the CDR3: TGCAGTGCTAGAAGGGGGACCAATCAGCCCCAGCATTTT.